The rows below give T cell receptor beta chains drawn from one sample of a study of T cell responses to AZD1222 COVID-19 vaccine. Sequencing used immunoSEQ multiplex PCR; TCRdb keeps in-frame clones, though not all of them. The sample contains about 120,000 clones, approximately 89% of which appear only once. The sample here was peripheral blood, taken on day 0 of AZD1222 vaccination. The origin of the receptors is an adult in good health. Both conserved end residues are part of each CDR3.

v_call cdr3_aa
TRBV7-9 CASSLDGSGGFF
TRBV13 CASSPTETPGNTIYF
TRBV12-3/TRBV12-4 CASSLHRGPQHF
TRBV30 CAWRPPGATRETQYF
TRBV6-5 CASSFQQGNTEAFF
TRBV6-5 CASRPWDTNQPQHF
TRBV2 CASSGQGFQETQYF
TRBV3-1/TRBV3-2 CASSQAGTRVTEAFF
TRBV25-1 CASSVASGDYNEQFF
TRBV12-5 CASGFNSGQYNEQFF
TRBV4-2 CASSQVGASPLHF
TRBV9 CASSPSDDRGTDTQYF
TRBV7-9 CASSAPGTGIEAFF
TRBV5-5 CASSFDGREKLFF
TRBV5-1 CASREGDPTNEKLFF
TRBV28 CASSLGGGDEQFF
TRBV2 CASRFRQVSNYGYTF
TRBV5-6 CASSFLGRGQGDEKLFF
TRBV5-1 CASSRGLAGQNSYEQYF
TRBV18 CASSPSQENTEAFF
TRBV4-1 CASSQESLTGGEQYF
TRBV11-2 CASSLDSYNSPLHF
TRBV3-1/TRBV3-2 CASSLGVIGNEQYF
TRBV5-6 CASSLRQGGTEAFF
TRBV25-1 CASSQAGDLSNEQFF
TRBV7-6 CASSLGGGQGYEQYF
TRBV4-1 CASSQDWRDQPQHF
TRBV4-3 CASSRGRDGYTF
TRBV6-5 CASTPLEGSRAYTF
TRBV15 CATSREPLGQPQHF
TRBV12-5 CASGLRGANEQFF
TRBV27 CASSLVWEGEQYF
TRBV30 CAWSEQLYGYTF
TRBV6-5 CASSYSSISYEQYF
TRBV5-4 CASSLGGGEYNEQFF
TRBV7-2 CASSFRQNTEAFF
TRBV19 CASTGTGGRQPQHF
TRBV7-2 CASSFRGGTFF
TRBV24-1 CATSPIDRDPYNEQFF
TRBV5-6 CASSFRQETEAFF
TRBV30 CAWSVGLPNTEAFF
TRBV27 CASSPTRGGLGTEAFF
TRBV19 CASSIHVRAYGYTF